Below, one TCR beta chain is given with its context. The target antigen is unknown. The sample belongs to a study of shared clonotypes between healthy human individuals. Study outcomes and limitations: Clonotype sharing among donors likely depends on sequencing depth.

Original analysis: Filtering was not the same, since immunoSEQ gave junction-only sequences without quality scores. Sequenced by immunoSEQ multiplex PCR; TCRdb stores in-frame clones only, minus some. V and J calls and clone size are those listed in that table; D and trimming were worked out from the DNA. The data contain roughly 500,000 clones, around 79% of them seen just once; the ten biggest clones take up about an eighth. J was trimmed by 0 bases and V by 4 bases; bases with no gene match: 4. Germline lookup yields CDR1 MDHEN and CDR2 SYDVKM. The CDR3 consists of 15 residues. This clonotype originated in a middle-aged woman in good health. Some clones in this sample may be carry-over from other donors' samples. Sequenced: PBMCs. This sequence joins TRBV28 and TRBJ1-1; 8 bases fit TRBD1. The CDR3 DNA is TGTGCCAGCAGTTGGCCGGGACAGGTGAACACTGAAGCTTTCTTT. Protein sequence: CASSWPGQVNTEAFF.